This record looks at one T cell receptor (beta chain) sequence and its context. These data are taken from a study of cytomegalovirus exposure and HLA in healthy donors. PCR was performed using 60 Vbeta and 13 Jbeta primers. TCRdb's copy holds only in-frame clones and misses some; the assay was immunoSEQ multiplex PCR. The data hold 200,000 to 250,000 clones, with 85% observed a single time. CDR1 and CDR2 (germline): SGDLS, YYNGEE. The CDR3 runs 18 residues. Deletions cut 2 bases from V and 1 base from J, with 16 bases between. V gene TRBV9 combines with J gene TRBJ2-6, with D possibly TRBD1 on 6 matching bases. The sample was PBMCs. This TCR derives from a human donor in good health. CDR3 DNA: TGTGCCAGCAGCGTTATGGGGACAATGGTTTCTGGGGCCAACGTCCTGACTTTC. Encoded protein: CASSVMGTMVSGANVLTF.